This T cell receptor beta chain comes out of a study of blood T cell repertoires in COVID-19 (TCRdb year 2020). With regard to the full study: The collaborator samples originated in the United States, Italy and Spain and spanned the acute and convalescent phases of COVID-19. The material from the prospective study consisted of cDNA or gDNA derived from T cells, B-cell-depleted T cells, or PBMCs. Deeply sampled blood TCRbeta repertoires from subjects exposed to, actively infected with, or recovered from COVID-19 were included in the dataset. The repertoires were released in a freely available public database intended as a resource for research on the immune response to SARS-CoV-2. Samples were obtained from the ongoing ImmuneRACE study (first 160 participants) and from approximately 1,200 subjects provided by 6 global collaborators. Sample metadata almost always included a de-identified subject ID, COVID-19 status, age in years and sex. Where HLA class I and class II types were available, the types were taken from metadata supplied by the sample provider, not from assay-based typing.

One collaborating source in Seattle enrolled patients during active infection and followed them longitudinally through the course of disease. Whole blood was collected in K2EDTA tubes by collaborating institutions according to the institutions' own protocols. For TCRbeta analysis, collaborators shipped samples as frozen whole blood, isolated PBMCs, or DNA extracted from either of those sample types. Results the study describes overall, beyond this receptor: The quantity of clinical and demographic metadata differed by source and by participant and was supplied without curation.

Notes on this clone: Its target antigen remains unknown. Base qualities were left out, and no much larger clone turns up one base away.

The immunoSEQ Assay, a bias-controlled multiplex PCR, was used to amplify TCRbeta CDR3 regions from genomic DNA. As for the original processing: Within the assay, amplification of reference gene primers was used to estimate how many nucleated cells each sample contained. To quantify the absolute abundance of each unique TCRbeta CDR3 rearrangement, sequence reads were collapsed and filtered. For each sample, productive Simpson clonality was calculated as the square root of Simpson's diversity index across productive rearrangements. TCRdb obtained this table from immuneACCESS and retained in-frame rearrangements with V and J assigned. These tables miss some clones; where compared with another copy, unresolved V genes account for less than half of the shortfall, and the remainder is unexplained. The V and J calls and the clone size are those of that table, but D and trimming were determined from the DNA. For this sample there are just over 300,000 clones; over 85% appear just once. The ten largest make up approximately 1.8% of the sample.

The CDR3 numbers 12 residues from cysteine through phenylalanine. Only the CDR3 DNA is retained, 36 bases long and in frame from the first base. The trim is 8 bases for V and 15 bases for J, with a gap of 17 bases between the germline ends. Material for sequencing was peripheral blood. The sequence was collected from a woman aged 30 to 39 with COVID-19, enrolled during active disease. The rearranged segments are TRBV12-3 or TRBV12-4 and TRBJ1-6; D gene: possibly TRBD1, on 6 matching bases. At the DNA level, the sequence is TGTGCCAGCGGGTTTTCCGGGACAAACCTCCACTTT. Translated, this gives CASGFSGTNLHF.